What follows are 13 T cell receptor beta chains derived from one specimen sequenced in a study of CD8+ T cells in alopecia areata. Extracted RNA was reverse transcribed into cDNA, the sequencing template. The data were produced by immunoSEQ multiplex PCR, yet TCRdb's version contains in-frame clones alone and is incomplete. This sample carries approximately 120,000 clones, 60% to 65% of them seen once, and the ten largest clones take more than 5%. The treatment here: oral pan-JAK inhibitor, 5-10 mg twice daily. This specimen consisted of CD4+ T cells sorted from blood, obtained at week 4, from a patient treated with tofacitinib. These receptors were taken from a human donor with alopecia areata.

J is TRBJ1-2 and V is TRBV5-4; unclear D gene. The V gene lost 0 bases and the J gene lost 2 bases, with 5 bases spanning the gap. CDR1 and CDR2 from the germline V gene are SGHNT and YYREEE (reference sequence). The CDR3 is 13 amino acids. CDR3 in amino acids: CASSLVRNYGYTF. The CDR3 nucleotides are TGTGCCAGCAGCTTGGTTAGGAACTATGGCTACACCTTC.

The chain links TRBV29-1 to TRBJ1-1; D unresolved. The germline V gene encodes CDR1 SQVTM and CDR2 ANQGSEA. The CDR3 is 12 residues long. The germline V and J ends were trimmed by 7 bases and 1 base, with 10 bases remaining between them. CDR3 nucleotides: TGCAGCGCAAACCTCCCGAACACTGAAGCTTTCTTT. Its protein is CSANLPNTEAFF.

Of note for this clone: Additional DNA sequences in this sample encode the identical CDR3. The chain joins TRBV29-1 to TRBJ2-3, with 8 bases aligning to TRBD1. CDR3 size: 13 residues. Germline V gene sequence: CDR1 SQVTM, CDR2 ANQGSEA. The V segment lost 5 bases and the J segment 1 base; nucleotides outside the gene matches: 2. CDR3 protein: CSVTGQGTDTQYF. The CDR3 DNA reads TGCAGCGTTACGGGACAGGGCACAGATACGCAGTATTTT.

The chain carries TRBV5-1 and TRBJ1-1; D remains unclear. The CDR3 covers 16 residues. Germline-derived CDR1 and CDR2 are SGHRS and YFSETQ. V dropped 0 bases and J dropped 1 base, with 13 bases sitting between them. The CDR3 spells CASSLGLLSGNTEAFF. CDR3 in DNA: TGCGCCAGCAGCTTGGGACTCCTATCGGGGAACACTGAAGCTTTCTTT.

This clone has more than one count but fewer than ten. This chain uses TRBV29-1 with TRBJ2-1; 8 bases fit TRBD1. Per germline, CDR1 SQVTM and CDR2 ANQGSEA. The length of the CDR3 is 13 residues. The CDR3 here is CRTGVCLYNEQFF. DNA of the CDR3: TGCAGGACAGGGGTTTGTCTCTACAATGAGCAGTTCTTC.

V usage is TRBV29-1 and J usage is TRBJ2-1; the D call may be TRBD1 or TRBD2 (6 bases each). The CDR3 is 14 residues long. Germline V gene data show CDR1 as SQVTM and CDR2 as ANQGSEA. V lost 4 bases and J lost 4, with 14 bases in between. The CDR3 nucleotides are TGCAGCGTTGTAACGGGGGCCAGGTACAATGAGCAGTTCTTC. It is translated as CSVVTGARYNEQFF.

V usage is TRBV4-3 and J usage is TRBJ2-3; D is unresolved. Germline-derived CDR1 and CDR2 are LGHNA and YSLEER. The CDR3 length is 12 residues. Trimming removed 0 bases from V and 12 bases from J, with 10 bases in between. CDR3 residues: CASSQDYNSQYF. CDR3 coding DNA: TGCGCCAGCAGCCAAGATTACAATTCACAGTATTTT.

This chain uses TRBV7-9 with TRBJ1-5; D perhaps matches TRBD1 (6 bases). The V gene lost 10 bases and the J gene lost 0 bases, with 16 bases spanning the gap. CDR1 and CDR2 from the germline V gene are SEHNR and FQNEAQ (reference sequence). The CDR3 extends over 15 amino acids. CDR3 sequence reads: CANSPGENSNQPQHF. CDR3 sequence (DNA): TGTGCCAACTCTCCAGGGGAAAATAGCAATCAGCCCCAGCATTTT.

The chain employs TRBV5-4 and TRBJ2-5; D possibly uses TRBD1 or TRBD2 (5 bases each). The CDR3 totals 15 residues. The germline V gene encodes CDR1 SGHNT and CDR2 YYREEE (reference sequence). Trimming cost V 1 base and J 2 bases, with 12 bases left between them. CDR3 bases: TGTGCCAGCAGCTTGAGTCTGGGGGAGCAAGAGACCCAGTACTTC. Its protein product is CASSLSLGEQETQYF. Filled out from reference TRBV5-4 and TRBJ2-5, the complete variable domain reads ETGVTQSPTHLIKTRGQQVTLRCSSQSGHNTVSWYQQALGQGPQFIFQYYREEENGRGNFPPRFSGLQFPNYSSELNVNALELDDSALYLCASSLSLGEQETQYFGPGTRLLVL.

The rearrangement links TRBV25-1 to TRBJ2-7; D remains ambiguous. Trimming shortened V by 4 bases and J by 6 bases, and 10 bases separated the two germline ends. Germline V gene data show CDR1 as MGHDK and CDR2 as SYGVNS. This CDR3 has 12 amino acids. CDR3 DNA: TGTGCCAGCAGTGGGCGACGAGGCGAGCAGTACTTC. Encoded protein: CASSGRRGEQYF.

This clone was seen repeatedly, ten times or more. The identical CDR3 is also encoded by other nucleotide sequences in the sample. The rearrangement uses TRBV5-1 and TRBJ2-2; TRBD2 matches at 10 bases. Germline V gene lookup returns CDR1 SGHRS and CDR2 YFSETQ. The CDR3 spans 15 residues. The J segment lost 3 bases and the V segment lost 2 bases, leaving 1 base of the junction unmatched. In DNA form, the CDR3 reads TGCGCCAGCAGCTTAGGACTAGCGGACACCGGGGAGCTGTTTTTT. Protein: CASSLGLADTGELFF.

The rearrangement uses TRBV15 and TRBJ2-7, with D possibly TRBD1 on 6 matching bases. The CDR3 loop spans 13 amino acids. CDR1 and CDR2 from the germline V gene are LNHNV and YYDKDF (reference sequence). V was shortened by 3 bases and J by 5 bases, with 11 bases between the two germline ends. CDR3 loop: CATSSHYRDEQYF. The CDR3, as DNA: TGTGCCACCAGCAGCCATTACAGGGACGAGCAGTACTTC.

This clone came up once. The CDR3 bases are TGTGCCTGGGACTGGGGAGGCCTAAGCACAGATACGCAGTATTTT. Translation gives CAWDWGGLSTDTQYF. This chain connects TRBV30 to TRBJ2-3; D may be TRBD2 (6 bases). The V gene's germline CDR1 is GTSNPN and CDR2 SVGIG (reference sequence). The CDR3 spans 15 residues. V was clipped by 5 bases and J by 0 bases, with 15 bases between them.